Following are 14 T cell receptor beta chains from one sample sequenced in a study of blood T cell repertoires in COVID-19. Here immunoSEQ multiplex PCR was the method, and the copy in TCRdb shows in-frame clones only, minus some. The data contain about 150,000 clones, roughly 88% of them singletons. Sequenced input: peripheral blood. The origin of the receptors is a man between 60 and 75 years old with COVID-19, enrolled during active disease.

The rearrangement uses TRBV5-1 and TRBJ1-2; 9 positions match TRBD1. The V gene's germline CDR1 is SGHRS and CDR2 YFSETQ. V shed 0 bases and J 3 bases; nucleotides not matched to a gene: 0. The CDR3 totals 14 residues. The CDR3 is CASSLGDRDYGYTF. CDR3 bases: TGCGCCAGCAGCTTGGGGGACAGGGACTATGGCTACACCTTC.

J is TRBJ2-7 and V is TRBV7-9; maybe TRBD2 (6 bases). CDR1 and CDR2 from the germline V gene are SEHNR and FQNEAQ (reference sequence). The CDR3 covers 15 residues. V lost 1 base, J lost 2 bases, and 12 bases lay in between. The CDR3 bases are TGTGCCAGCAGCTTAGTAGGAGGGGCAACCTACGAGCAGTACTTC. Amino acid sequence: CASSLVGGATYEQYF.

This chain links TRBV7-2 with TRBJ1-2, with a possible D match to TRBD1 (5 bases). This CDR3 region has 13 residues. Looked up from germline, CDR1 is SGHTA and CDR2 is FQGNSA. Deletions cut 5 bases from V and 8 bases from J, with 15 bases between. In DNA, the CDR3 is TGTGCCAGCAGCCCCGGCCGGGGGGACGGCTACACCTTC. Its translation is CASSPGRGDGYTF.

V usage is TRBV24-1 and J usage is TRBJ1-4, with 8 bases lining up with TRBD1. This CDR3 has 15 amino acids. V lost 3 bases and J lost 5; bases outside the gene matches: 4. Germline-derived CDR1 and CDR2 are KGHDR and SFDVKD. The CDR3 reads CATSDPGGGNEKLFF. Here the CDR3 DNA reads TGTGCCACCAGTGATCCAGGGGGCGGCAATGAAAAACTGTTTTTT.

The rearrangement uses TRBV19 and TRBJ2-4, with 10 bases aligning to TRBD1. Trimming removed 6 bases from V and 1 base from J; junction bases left unmatched: 15. Germline V gene sequence: CDR1 LNHDA, CDR2 SQIVND (reference sequence). This CDR3 is built from 19 residues. CDR3 amino acids: CASSPPMRQGAGAKNIQYF. CDR3 nucleotides: TGTGCCAGTAGCCCCCCTATGAGACAGGGGGCGGGGGCCAAAAACATTCAGTACTTC.

This clone was recorded only once. The rearrangement joins TRBV6-5 to TRBJ2-1, with TRBD1 matching over 8 bases. Unmatched junction bases numbered 8, after V lost 7 bases and J lost 3 bases. The germline V gene encodes CDR1 MNHEY and CDR2 SVGAGI. The CDR3 length is 15 residues. DNA for the CDR3: TGTGCCAGCACATCGGGACAGGATTTCTACAATGAGCAGTTCTTC. Translated, it gives CASTSGQDFYNEQFF.

The rearrangement uses TRBV5-5 and TRBJ1-3; possibly TRBD1 for D (5 bases). Germline V gives CDR1 SGHKS, CDR2 YYEKEE (reference sequence). Trimming took 3 bases from V and 4 from J, leaving 11 bases between them. This CDR3 is 14 amino acids long. The DNA of the CDR3 is TGTGCCAGCAGCTCAGGGATTTCGGGAAACACCATATATTTT. Protein product: CASSSGISGNTIYF.

The chain uses TRBV29-1 and TRBJ1-2, with 9 nucleotides matching TRBD1. V shed 6 bases, J shed 3 bases, and the junction held 11 bases outside the gene matches. This CDR3 has 15 amino acids. Looked up from germline, CDR1 is SQVTM and CDR2 is ANQGSEA. CDR3 bases: TGCAGCGTAAAAGGACAGGGGCAGGGGGACTATGGCTACACCTTC. Protein product: CSVKGQGQGDYGYTF.

The rearrangement links TRBV6-1 to TRBJ1-3; perhaps TRBD1 as D (6 bases). With 5 bases removed from V and 4 bases from J, the gap between germline ends came to 12 bases. Germline assignment: CDR1 MNHNS and CDR2 SASEGT. The CDR3 sequence is 14 residues long. The CDR3 is CASSYPGQGNTIYF. The CDR3, as DNA: TGTGCCAGCAGTTATCCTGGACAGGGAAACACCATATATTTT.

This clone appeared once. The rearrangement uses TRBV12-3 or TRBV12-4 and TRBJ1-1; D gene ambiguous. This CDR3 comprises 11 residues. V was cut by 0 bases and J by 9 bases, with 5 bases left in between. The CDR3 sequence: CASSLARKAFF. DNA for the CDR3: TGTGCCAGCAGTTTAGCGCGTAAAGCTTTCTTT.

This chain joins TRBV16 and TRBJ2-5, with D perhaps TRBD2 (6 bases). Per the germline V gene, CDR1 is KGHSY and CDR2 is FQNENV. Trimming took off 0 bases at V and 1 base at J, with 9 bases between the two ends. The CDR3 contains 15 residues. Written as DNA, the CDR3 is TGTGCCAGCAGCCAATCCCGGGGGATCCAAGAGACCCAGTACTTC. Protein product: CASSQSRGIQETQYF.

This clone was recorded a few times. Here the CDR3 omits its conserved ending phenylalanine or tryptophan, so a read error is the likely source. The DNA is omitted, as the CDR3 cannot be located on it reliably, and the CDR3 follows TCRdb's listing. The chain employs TRBV18 and TRBJ2-7; the table's D call, TRBD2, was not checked against the DNA. Germline lookup yields CDR1 KGHSH and CDR2 LQKENI. The CDR3 is 13 residues long, counting both termini. The CDR3 protein is CASSPIDGTSGSL.

About this clone: At one end the junction does not follow the germline gene, possibly because of a read error. This sequence joins TRBV29-1 and TRBJ1-1; no firm D call. Germline V gives CDR1 SQVTM, CDR2 ANQGSEA. The CDR3 has 13 amino acids. The CDR3 spells CSVEEAMNPEAFF. Here the CDR3 DNA reads TGCAGCGTTGAAGAGGCAATGAACCCTGAAGCTTTCTTT.

V and J are TRBV27 and TRBJ2-7; 7 bases match TRBD1. Germline CDR1 MNHEY, CDR2 SMNVEV (reference sequence). With V trimmed by 7 bases and J by 3 bases, 9 bases remained unmatched. The CDR3 consists of 14 residues. The CDR3 DNA is TGTGCCAGCAATCGGGACAGTACCAACTACGAGCAGTACTTC. Its protein product is CASNRDSTNYEQYF.